Shown below are 18 T cell receptor beta chains from a single sample sequenced in a study of blood T cell repertoires in COVID-19. Produced via immunoSEQ multiplex PCR; TCRdb's table is partial and in-frame only. The sample gives some 100,000 clones, under 80% of which show up once; 3% to 4% is in the top ten. Sequenced input: peripheral blood. All receptors derive from a man aged 65 to 79 with COVID-19, enrolled during active disease.

The chain couples TRBV27 to TRBJ1-1; TRBD1 matches 8 bases. The ends lost 3 bases at V and 5 bases at J; junction bases unmatched: 8. Per germline, CDR1 MNHEY and CDR2 SMNVEV (reference sequence). This CDR3 comprises 15 residues. CDR3 bases: TGTGCCAGCAGTTTCCGGACAGGGATGGGAACTGAAGCTTTCTTT. Translating gives CASSFRTGMGTEAFF.

CDR3 DNA sequence: TGCGCCAGCAGCCGTGCGACTAGCGGGAACAGGAATGAGCAGTTCTTC. The encoded protein is CASSRATSGNRNEQFF. V usage is TRBV4-1 and J usage is TRBJ2-1; 11 nucleotides line up with TRBD2. The CDR3 runs to 16 residues. Germline V CDR1 and CDR2: MGHRA, YSYEKL. V lost 4 bases and J lost 7; bases outside the gene matches: 9.

The genes are TRBV24-1 and TRBJ1-2, with 8 nucleotides matching TRBD1. With 0 bases clipped from V and 8 bases from J, the junction kept 4 bases outside the gene matches. The CDR3 is made up of 14 amino acids. Germline V gives CDR1 KGHDR, CDR2 SFDVKD. In DNA form, the CDR3 reads TGTGCCACCAGTGATTTGCCAGGGGGCAAAGGCTACACCTTC. The encoded protein is CATSDLPGGKGYTF.

CDR3 sequence reads: CASSVDYAGSYNEQFF. CDR3 bases: TGTGCCAGCAGCGTAGACTACGCGGGGTCATACAATGAGCAGTTCTTC. The chain is built from TRBV9 and TRBJ2-1, with a tentative D call TRBD2 (6 bases). This CDR3 spans 16 amino acids. V lost 0 bases and J 4 bases, leaving 14 bases between the germline ends. Per the germline V gene, CDR1 is SGDLS and CDR2 is YYNGEE.

J is TRBJ1-2 and V is TRBV7-2; a possible D gene is TRBD1 (5 bases). The length of the CDR3 is 14 residues. V was shortened by 3 bases and J by 3 bases, with 11 bases between the two germline ends. CDR1 is SGHTA and CDR2 is FQGNSA in the germline V gene. Written as DNA, the CDR3 is TGTGCCAGCAGCTTCAGCGCGGGGGACTATGGCTACACCTTC. Protein product: CASSFSAGDYGYTF.

V usage is TRBV6-2 or TRBV6-3 and J usage is TRBJ2-1; 8 bases map to TRBD2. CDR1 MNHEY and CDR2 SVGEGT come from the germline V gene. V gave up 5 bases and J gave up 6 bases; unmatched junction bases: 9. This CDR3 region has 15 residues. For the CDR3, the DNA is TGTGCCAGCAGTCCCGGGACTAGAACCGGCAATGAGCAGTTCTTC. Its translation: CASSPGTRTGNEQFF.

The rearrangement uses TRBV10-3 and TRBJ2-7, with 7 bases matching TRBD1. Germline loops: CDR1 ENHRY, CDR2 SYGVKD. V lost 7 bases, J lost 6 bases, and 12 bases stayed unmatched. The CDR3 totals 14 residues. The CDR3 bases are TGTGCCATCACTCCGACAGGGACCCTTACCGAGCAGTACTTC. Amino acid sequence: CAITPTGTLTEQYF.

The chain combines TRBV19 with TRBJ1-3; a weak D match, TRBD1 (5 bases). V gave up 4 bases and J gave up 0 bases, with 10 bases separating them. This CDR3 has 15 amino acids. Per the germline V gene, CDR1 is LNHDA and CDR2 is SQIVND (reference sequence). CDR3 protein: CASSNRDFSGNTIYF. For the CDR3, the DNA is TGTGCCAGTAGTAACCGGGACTTCTCTGGAAACACCATATATTTT. The complete variable domain, with remaining parts taken from reference TRBV19 and TRBJ1-3, reads DGGITQSPKYLFRKEGQNVTLSCEQNLNHDAMYWYRQDPGQGLRLIYYSQIVNDFQKGDIAEGYSVSREKKESFPLTVTSAQKNPTAFYLCASSNRDFSGNTIYFGEGSWLTVV.

This rearrangement joins TRBV14 to TRBJ2-5; the D gene is possibly TRBD1 (6 bases). Between the trimmed V and J ends, which lost 1 base and 6 bases, there was a span of 15 bases. The V gene's germline CDR1 is SGHDN and CDR2 FVKESK. This CDR3 contains 15 residues. The CDR3 DNA is TGTGCCAGCAGCCAAGGGGGGCTTATGTTTAAGACCCAGTACTTC. The encoded protein is CASSQGGLMFKTQYF.

V is TRBV7-2 and J is TRBJ2-3; 7 nucleotides match TRBD2. Germline CDR1 and CDR2: SGHTA and FQGNSA. The CDR3 totals 16 residues. Trimming took 1 base from V and 2 from J; bases not matched to a gene: 6. The CDR3, as DNA: TGTGCCAGCAGCTTAGGCGGCGGGAGTTACACAGATACGCAGTATTTT. It specifies CASSLGGGSYTDTQYF.

The chain employs TRBV5-1 and TRBJ2-1; 11 nucleotides align to TRBD2. Per germline, CDR1 SGHRS and CDR2 YFSETQ. CDR3 length: 17 amino acids. V shed 1 base, J shed 1 base, and the junction held 4 bases outside the gene matches. This CDR3 reads CASSLSTSGTSYNEQFF. The CDR3 DNA is TGCGCCAGCAGCTTGTCGACTAGCGGGACTTCCTACAATGAGCAGTTCTTC.

This chain's CDR3 is CASTAGGYSYEQYF. DNA for the CDR3: TGTGCCAGTACGGCGGGAGGGTACTCCTACGAGCAGTACTTC. The chain employs TRBV19 and TRBJ2-7, with 9 bases aligning to TRBD2. This CDR3 contains 14 residues. Germline V lookup: CDR1 LNHDA, CDR2 SQIVND (reference sequence). Trimming cost V 7 bases and J 0 bases; bases outside gene matches: 4.

V gene TRBV28 combines with J gene TRBJ1-6; 7 bases fit TRBD1. V shed 8 bases, J shed 0 bases, and the junction held 10 bases outside the gene matches. The germline V gene has CDR1 MDHEN and CDR2 SYDVKM. CDR3 length: 17 residues. CDR3 nucleotides: TGTGCCAGCCGCGGACAGGTATGTCTCTCCTATAATTCACCCCTCCACTTT. Residues: CASRGQVCLSYNSPLHF.

V gene TRBV7-9 combines with J gene TRBJ2-7; 9 nucleotides match TRBD1. V trimming: 10 bases; J trimming: 2 bases; junction bases outside the gene matches: 3. Germline assignment: CDR1 SEHNR and CDR2 FQNEAQ (reference sequence). The CDR3 consists of 12 residues. The CDR3 bases are TGTGCCACCGGGACAGGGACCTACGAGCAGTACTTC. Residues: CATGTGTYEQYF.

V is TRBV5-4 and J is TRBJ2-1, with a tentative D call TRBD1 (5 bases). The CDR3 loop spans 16 amino acids. CDR1 is SGHNT, CDR2 YYREEE, per germline (reference sequence). V lost 1 base and J 5 bases, leaving 16 bases between the germline ends. The CDR3 here is CASSLRRTWEDNEQFF. Written as DNA, the CDR3 is TGTGCCAGCAGCTTGCGCCGGACATGGGAAGACAATGAGCAGTTCTTC.

The count of this clone is one. The gene calls are TRBV4-3 and TRBJ2-7; D is possibly TRBD1 (5 bases). Per the germline V gene, CDR1 is LGHNA and CDR2 is YSLEER. There are 14 residues in the CDR3. Trimming left V 4 bases short and J 1 base short, with 11 bases between. CDR3 in DNA: TGCGCCAGCAGCCTGGGGCCCTTATCCTACGAGCAGTACTTC. This sequence encodes CASSLGPLSYEQYF.

This clone was counted ten times or more. The rearrangement uses TRBV7-8 and TRBJ2-1, with 15 bases matching TRBD2. Germline-derived CDR1 and CDR2 are SGHVS and FQNEAQ. The J segment lost 7 bases and the V segment lost 1 base, leaving 17 bases of the junction unmatched. The CDR3 contains 21 residues. DNA for the CDR3: TGTGCCAGCAGCTTAGTGTTAGAGGGGGGACTAGCGGGAGGTATCGGGAATGAGCAGTTCTTC. It yields the protein CASSLVLEGGLAGGIGNEQFF.

The CDR3: CASSQRSGRPEQYF. In DNA form, the CDR3 reads TGTGCCAGCAGCCAAAGAAGCGGGAGGCCCGAGCAGTACTTC. The gene calls are TRBV7-2 and TRBJ2-7; 9 bases fit TRBD2. CDR1 is SGHTA and CDR2 is FQGNSA in the germline V gene. J gave up 6 bases and V 5 bases, and 8 bases lay outside the gene matches. This CDR3 contains 14 residues.